The entry that follows covers one TCR beta chain sequence. These data come from a study of CD8+ T cells in alopecia areata. The wider study: Severity among treated patients was scored by the percentage of scalp area affected.

CDR1 and CDR2 from the germline V gene are SGHAT and FQNNGV. Trimming at V came to 4 bases and at J to 0 bases, leaving 8 bases not matched to a gene. The CDR3 is made up of 16 amino acids. Extraction and reverse transcription of RNA yielded cDNA as the sequencing template. The data were produced by immunoSEQ multiplex PCR, yet TCRdb's version contains in-frame clones alone and is incomplete. The sample lists about 180,000 clones, approximately 50% occurring once. Treatment meaning: oral pan-JAK inhibitor, 5-10 mg twice daily. Patients with alopecia areata provided lesional scalp punch biopsies as well as peripheral blood.

This rearrangement joins TRBV11-2 to TRBJ2-7; 8 nucleotides line up with TRBD2. This receptor was obtained from a human donor with alopecia areata. Material: CD8+ T cells sorted from blood, obtained around week 54, from a patient treated with tofacitinib. CDR3 nucleotides: TGTGCCAGCAGCTCCTTCGGGGGGGAGAGCTCCTACGAGCAGTACTTC. The encoded protein is CASSSFGGESSYEQYF.